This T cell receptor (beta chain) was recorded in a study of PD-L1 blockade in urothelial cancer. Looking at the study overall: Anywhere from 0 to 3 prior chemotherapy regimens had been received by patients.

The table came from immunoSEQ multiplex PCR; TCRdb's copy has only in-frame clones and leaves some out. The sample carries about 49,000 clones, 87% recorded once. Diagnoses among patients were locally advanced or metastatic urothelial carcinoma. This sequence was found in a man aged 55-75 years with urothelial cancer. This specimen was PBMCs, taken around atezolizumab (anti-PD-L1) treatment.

CDR3 DNA sequence: TGCGCCAGCAGCTTGGATCCGGGGACAAGCACAGATACGCAGTATTTT. Its protein is CASSLDPGTSTDTQYF. The J gene is TRBJ2-3, the V gene TRBV5-1, with D perhaps TRBD1 (6 bases). The CDR3 extends over 16 amino acids. Germline-derived CDR1 and CDR2 are SGHRS and YFSETQ. Trimming left V 0 bases short and J 0 bases short, with 11 bases between.